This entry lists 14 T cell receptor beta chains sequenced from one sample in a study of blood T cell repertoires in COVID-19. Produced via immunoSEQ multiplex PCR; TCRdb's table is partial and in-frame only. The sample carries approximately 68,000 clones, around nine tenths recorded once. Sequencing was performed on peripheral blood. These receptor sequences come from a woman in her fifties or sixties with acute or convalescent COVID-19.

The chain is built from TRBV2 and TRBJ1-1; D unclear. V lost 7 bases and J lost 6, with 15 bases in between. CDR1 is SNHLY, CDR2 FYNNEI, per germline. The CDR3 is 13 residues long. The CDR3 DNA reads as TGTGCCAGCAAATATGGGCAGGCCTCTGAAGCTTTCTTT. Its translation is CASKYGQASEAFF.

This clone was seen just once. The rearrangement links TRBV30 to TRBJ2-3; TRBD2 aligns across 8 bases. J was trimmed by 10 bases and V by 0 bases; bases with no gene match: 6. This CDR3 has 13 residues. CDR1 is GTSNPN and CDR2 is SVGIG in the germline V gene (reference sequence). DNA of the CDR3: TGTGCCTGGAGTGTATCGGCGGGGGGCGCGCAGTATTTT. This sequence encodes CAWSVSAGGAQYF.

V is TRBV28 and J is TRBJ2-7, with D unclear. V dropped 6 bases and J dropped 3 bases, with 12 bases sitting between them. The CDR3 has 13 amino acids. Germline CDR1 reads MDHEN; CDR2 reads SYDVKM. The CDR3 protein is CASSPLFLYEQYF. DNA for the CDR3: TGTGCCAGCAGCCCCTTATTCCTCTACGAGCAGTACTTC.

In DNA form, the CDR3 reads TGTGCCACCAGCAGAGAAGGGGGCAATAATTCACCCCTCCACTTT. The encoded protein is CATSREGGNNSPLHF. This chain links TRBV15 with TRBJ1-6; 7 bases are shared with TRBD1. The ends lost 0 bases at V and 5 bases at J; junction bases unmatched: 1. This CDR3 spans 15 amino acids. CDR1 and CDR2 (germline): LNHNV, YYDKDF (reference sequence).

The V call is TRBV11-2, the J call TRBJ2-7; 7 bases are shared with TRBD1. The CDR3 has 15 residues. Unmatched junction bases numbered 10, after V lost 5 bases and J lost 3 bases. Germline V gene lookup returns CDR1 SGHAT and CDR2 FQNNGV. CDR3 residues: CASSERTGAGYEQYF. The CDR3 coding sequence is TGTGCCAGCAGCGAGAGGACAGGCGCTGGCTACGAGCAGTACTTC.

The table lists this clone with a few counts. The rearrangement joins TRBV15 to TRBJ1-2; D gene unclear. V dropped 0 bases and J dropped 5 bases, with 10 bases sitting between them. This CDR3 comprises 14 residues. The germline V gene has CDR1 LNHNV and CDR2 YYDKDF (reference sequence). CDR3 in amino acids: CATSRDLIAYGYTF. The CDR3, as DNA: TGTGCCACCAGCAGAGATCTCATAGCATATGGCTACACCTTC.

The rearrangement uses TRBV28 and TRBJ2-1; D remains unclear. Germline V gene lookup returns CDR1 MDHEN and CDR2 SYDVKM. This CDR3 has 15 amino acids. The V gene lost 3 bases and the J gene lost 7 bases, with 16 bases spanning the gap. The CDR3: CASSFHSPPRNEQFF. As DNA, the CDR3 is TGTGCCAGCAGTTTTCACAGTCCTCCCCGAAATGAGCAGTTCTTC.

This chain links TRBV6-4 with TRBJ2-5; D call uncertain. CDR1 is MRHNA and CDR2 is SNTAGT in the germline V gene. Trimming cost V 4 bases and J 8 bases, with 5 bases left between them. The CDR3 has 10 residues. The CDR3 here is CASSGATQYF. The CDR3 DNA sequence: TGTGCCAGCAGTGGAGCTACCCAGTACTTC.

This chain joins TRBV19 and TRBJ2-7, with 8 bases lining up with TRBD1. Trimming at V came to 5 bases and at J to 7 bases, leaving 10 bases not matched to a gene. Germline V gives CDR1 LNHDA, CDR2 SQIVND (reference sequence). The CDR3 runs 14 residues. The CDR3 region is CASSVTQTGEEQYF. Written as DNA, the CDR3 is TGTGCCAGTAGTGTCACTCAGACAGGGGAGGAGCAGTACTTC. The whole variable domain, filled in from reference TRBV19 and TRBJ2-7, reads DGGITQSPKYLFRKEGQNVTLSCEQNLNHDAMYWYRQDPGQGLRLIYYSQIVNDFQKGDIAEGYSVSREKKESFPLTVTSAQKNPTAFYLCASSVTQTGEEQYFGPGTRLTVT.

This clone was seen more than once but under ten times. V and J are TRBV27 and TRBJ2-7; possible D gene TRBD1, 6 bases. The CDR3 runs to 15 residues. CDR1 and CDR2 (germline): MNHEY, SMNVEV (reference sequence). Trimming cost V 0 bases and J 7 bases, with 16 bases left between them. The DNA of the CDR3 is TGTGCCAGCAGTTTATCCGGAACAGGGATGCGGGAGCAGTACTTC. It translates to CASSLSGTGMREQYF.

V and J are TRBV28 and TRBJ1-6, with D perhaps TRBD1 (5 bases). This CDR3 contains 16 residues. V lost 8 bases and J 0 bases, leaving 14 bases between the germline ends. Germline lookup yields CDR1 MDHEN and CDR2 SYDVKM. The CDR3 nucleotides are TGTGCCAGCCGGATGGGGGGAAGCTCCTATAATTCACCCCTCCACTTT. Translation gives CASRMGGSSYNSPLHF.

CDR3 loop: CASSRTGGKWDEQYF. CDR3 bases: TGTGCCAGCAGCAGGACAGGGGGCAAGTGGGACGAGCAGTACTTC. The chain combines TRBV11-2 with TRBJ2-7; 11 bases fit TRBD1. CDR1 is SGHAT and CDR2 is FQNNGV in the germline V gene. J lost 5 bases, V lost 5 bases, and 8 bases had no gene match. The CDR3 is 15 amino acids.

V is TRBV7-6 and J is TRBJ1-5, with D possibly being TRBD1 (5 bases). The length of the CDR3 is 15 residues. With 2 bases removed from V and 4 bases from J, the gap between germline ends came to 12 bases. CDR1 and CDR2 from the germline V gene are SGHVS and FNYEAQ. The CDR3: CASSLNPGSNQPQHF. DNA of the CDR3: TGTGCCAGCAGCTTAAACCCAGGGTCTAATCAGCCCCAGCATTTT.

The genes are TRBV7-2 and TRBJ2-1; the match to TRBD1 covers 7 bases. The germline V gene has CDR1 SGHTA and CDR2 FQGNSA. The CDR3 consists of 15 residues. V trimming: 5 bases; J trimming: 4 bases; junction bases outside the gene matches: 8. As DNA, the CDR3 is TGTGCCAGCAGCCCATCCGGGACAGTATACAATGAGCAGTTCTTC. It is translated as CASSPSGTVYNEQFF.